This passage covers 18 T cell receptor beta chains from one sample sequenced in a study of regulatory T cells in long-lasting Graves disease (dated by TCRdb to about 2021). Library preparation employed multiplex PCR. The sequencer listed for this sample is Illumina HiSeq 4000. CDR3 regions were amplified by Arm-PCR with iRepertoire HTBI primers to construct TCR beta libraries. The raw public reads went through TCRdb reprocessing: fastp at Q25, MiXCR clone calling, in-frame beta chains kept. Records with the same CDR3 protein are collapsed into one entry carrying the most frequent genes and DNA. In all, the sample holds 500,000 or so distinct CDR3 sequences, and about 15% of those were seen once. The ten largest clones capture around a quarter of the sample. The time point label on this specimen signifies: newly diagnosed GD, antithyroid drugs for less than 3 months. For both TCR sequencing and RNA sequencing, RNA was extracted from PBMCs using TRIzol.

These data are also associated with another study on T cells in Graves' hyperthyroidism and ophthalmopathy.

Source: peripheral blood mononuclear cells (PBMCs), taken at new diagnosis, from a patient treated with antithyroid drugs. These receptors were obtained from a woman aged 35-65 years with Graves disease. Donor details come from another sample of the same person, matched by shared clones.

This clonotype was seen ten or more times. This chain joins TRBV5-6 and TRBJ1-1; D is uncertain. The CDR3 contains 13 residues. Deletions cut 0 bases from V and 6 bases from J, with 9 bases between. Per the germline V gene, CDR1 is SGHDT and CDR2 is YYEEEE. As DNA, the CDR3 is TGTGCCAGCAGCTTGGTTATTTTGTCTGAAGCTTTCTTT. Encoded protein: CASSLVILSEAFF.

In the case of this clonotype: A much larger clone lies one base from this, so it may be a read error. The chain employs TRBV7-2 and TRBJ1-2; TRBD1 aligns across 8 bases. The V gene end was trimmed by 5 bases and the J gene end by 4 bases; junction bases not matched to a gene: 6. This CDR3 has 14 residues. Germline values: CDR1 SGHTA, CDR2 FQGNSA. The CDR3 reads CASSDRQGLYGYTF. Written as DNA, the CDR3 is TGTGCCAGCAGCGACCGACAGGGGCTCTATGGCTACACCTTC.

This clonotype was found many times. The V gene is TRBV4-1, the J gene TRBJ2-7; perhaps TRBD1 as D (5 bases). Germline lookup yields CDR1 MGHRA and CDR2 YSYEKL. The CDR3 consists of 14 residues. Trimming pared 2 bases from V and 4 bases from J, leaving 12 bases between. In DNA form, the CDR3 reads TGCGCCAGCAGCCAACAAAGAACAGGTTACGAGCAGTACTTC. It is translated as CASSQQRTGYEQYF.

This CDR3 is CASSPIIGANVLTF. The CDR3 region has the DNA TGTGCCAGCAGCCCGATTATTGGGGCCAACGTCCTGACTTTC. V gene TRBV3-1 combines with J gene TRBJ2-6; D is unresolved. The CDR3 consists of 14 residues. Between the trimmed V and J ends, which lost 4 bases and 3 bases, there was a span of 7 bases. CDR1 LGHDT and CDR2 YNNKEL come from the germline V gene (reference sequence). Variable domain in full (rest from reference TRBV3-1 and TRBJ2-6): DTAVSQTPKYLVTQMGNDKSIKCEQNLGHDTMYWYKQDSKKFLKIMFSYNNKELIINETVPNRFSPKSPDKAHLNLHINSLELGDSAVYFCASSPIIGANVLTFGAGSRLTVL.

The sample holds many counts of this clonotype. The chain recombines TRBV12-3 or TRBV12-4 with TRBJ1-1; TRBD1 might be the D (6 bases). Between the trimmed V and J ends, which lost 6 bases and 0 bases, there was a span of 20 bases. This CDR3 has 17 residues. This CDR3 reads CASSPPGGTILNTEAFF. Written as DNA, the CDR3 is TGTGCCAGCAGCCCCCCCGGGGGCACAATATTGAACACTGAAGCTTTCTTT.

The gene calls are TRBV18 and TRBJ1-5; D perhaps matches TRBD1 (5 bases). The CDR3 sequence is 15 residues long. Germline values: CDR1 KGHSH, CDR2 LQKENI. V lost 4 bases, J lost 3 bases, and 13 bases lay in between. CDR3 in DNA: TGTGCCAGCTCACGGGGACGGAATAACAATCAGCCCCAGCATTTT. The encoded protein is CASSRGRNNNQPQHF.

This clonotype turned up a few times. This chain links TRBV19 with TRBJ1-5; 7 positions match TRBD1. Germline CDR1 and CDR2: LNHDA and SQIVND (reference sequence). The CDR3 runs 13 residues. V was pared by 11 bases and J by 5 bases, with 9 bases of the junction left unmatched. In DNA form, the CDR3 reads TGTGCCTCCCGGGACAGTTGGCATCAGCCCCAGCATTTT. This gives the protein CASRDSWHQPQHF.

This chain links TRBV20-1 with TRBJ1-2; TRBD1 agrees at 8 bases. V shed 2 bases, J shed 5 bases, and the junction held 7 bases outside the gene matches. The CDR3 has 14 residues. In germline, CDR1 is DFQATT, CDR2 SNEGSKA (reference sequence). This CDR3 reads CSARKSRGLYGYTF. CDR3 coding DNA: TGCAGTGCTAGAAAGAGCAGGGGGCTATATGGCTACACCTTC.

This clonotype was detected a few times. The chain employs TRBV6-1 and TRBJ1-3, with D possibly TRBD1 on 6 matching bases. Germline values: CDR1 MNHNS, CDR2 SASEGT. This CDR3 region has 16 residues. The ends were cut back, 2 bases at V and 4 bases at J, with 15 bases in the middle. CDR3 bases: TGTGCCAGCAGTGAATCAGAGGGGGGCTCGGGAAACACCATATATTTT. Its translation is CASSESEGGSGNTIYF.

In its sample, this clonotype was seen many times. The rearrangement links TRBV6-1 to TRBJ2-1, with 7 bases lining up with TRBD1. With V trimmed by 8 bases and J by 2 bases, 6 bases remained unmatched. Germline CDR1 and CDR2: MNHNS and SASEGT. The CDR3 loop spans 14 amino acids. The CDR3 nucleotides are TGTGCCAGCTCGGACAGGTTCCCCTACAATGAGCAGTTCTTC. It encodes CASSDRFPYNEQFF.

The rearrangement uses TRBV28 and TRBJ2-7; tentatively, D is TRBD1 or TRBD2 (6 bases each). V gave up 6 bases and J gave up 7 bases, with 13 bases separating them. CDR3 length: 12 residues. Germline lookup yields CDR1 MDHEN and CDR2 SYDVKM. The CDR3 nucleotides read TGTGCCAGCAGCTCGGGGGCCCGGGAGCAGTACTTC. Amino acids: CASSSGAREQYF.

This clonotype was seen a few times. The DNA for the CDR3 is TGCGCCAGCAGCCTGGGGACTAGCGGTGATACGCAGTATTTT. Protein sequence: CASSLGTSGDTQYF. The genes are TRBV5-1 and TRBJ2-3; 11 bases fit TRBD2. V dropped 4 bases and J dropped 6; count of bases not matched to a gene: 4. Germline V gene lookup returns CDR1 SGHRS and CDR2 YFSETQ. CDR3 length equals 14 residues. Full variable domain (rest looked up from reference TRBV5-1 and TRBJ2-3): KAGVTQTPRYLIKTRGQQVTLSCSPISGHRSVSWYQQTPGQGLQFLFEYFSETQRNKGNFPGRFSGRQFSNSRSEMNVSTLELGDSALYLCASSLGTSGDTQYFGPGTRLTVL.

This clonotype came up many times. The chain carries TRBV7-2 and TRBJ2-5, with TRBD2 matching 8 bases. The CDR3 covers 18 residues. With V trimmed by 3 bases and J by 4 bases, 16 bases remained unmatched. The germline gives CDR1 SGHTA, CDR2 FQGNSA. The CDR3: CASSLPSGLGGGSETQYF. Here the CDR3 DNA reads TGTGCCAGCAGCTTGCCTAGTGGACTGGGCGGGGGGTCAGAGACCCAGTACTTC.

The chain has TRBV6-2 or TRBV6-3 and TRBJ2-4; 13 bases are shared with TRBD2. The CDR3 extends over 18 amino acids. CDR1 MNHEY and CDR2 SVGEGT come from the germline V gene. The trim removed 6 bases at V and 0 bases at J, leaving 8 bases unmatched. This chain's CDR3 is CASSLRLAGGLAKNIQYF. In nucleotides, the CDR3 is TGTGCCAGCAGCCTCCGACTAGCGGGGGGTCTAGCCAAAAACATTCAGTACTTC.

Of note for this clonotype: A much larger clone is a single base away; this may be a read error. The chain combines TRBV11-2 with TRBJ2-1; D might be TRBD1 (6 bases). The J call may be in error: the DNA end matches TRBJ2-5 better. Germline CDR1 is SGHAT and CDR2 is FQNNGV. The CDR3 contains 14 residues. The CDR3 loop reads CGSSLTGWRETQYF. Here the CDR3 DNA reads TGTGGCAGCAGTTTGACAGGTTGGAGGGAGACCCAGTACTTC.

The chain couples TRBV5-6 to TRBJ1-5; TRBD1 aligns across 7 bases. The germline V gene encodes CDR1 SGHDT and CDR2 YYEEEE. With 3 bases clipped from V and 2 bases from J, the junction kept 5 bases outside the gene matches. This CDR3 comprises 15 residues. CDR3 bases: TGTGCCAGCAGCTACAGGGGTTGGGGCAATCAGCCCCAGCATTTT. Amino acid sequence: CASSYRGWGNQPQHF.

The chain carries TRBV2 and TRBJ1-6, with TRBD1 as a possible D gene (6 bases). Trimming took off 4 bases at V and 13 bases at J, with 26 bases between the two ends. The V gene's germline CDR1 is SNHLY and CDR2 FYNNEI. This CDR3 is 17 amino acids long. The CDR3 DNA sequence: TGTGCCAGCAGTGTTCCCCCTTCAGGGGACCGTTTTGCTCCCCTCCACTTT. It is translated as CASSVPPSGDRFAPLHF.

This clonotype has a handful of counts. The CDR3 DNA is TGTGCCAGCAGCCCCACCGACGGACTAGCTTCCAATGAGCAGTTCTTC. Protein product: CASSPTDGLASNEQFF. The chain has TRBV7-3 and TRBJ2-1; 8 nucleotides line up with TRBD2. V was pared by 5 bases and J by 6 bases, with 12 bases of the junction left unmatched. Germline CDR1 reads SGHTA; CDR2 reads FQGTGA. There are 16 residues in the CDR3.